Below, 26 T cell receptor beta chains from the same sample are listed, as sequenced in a study of CD8 T cells in Susac syndrome. The RNA, roughly 0.5 to 1 ug, was put through reverse transcription using random hexamers. Using its own MiXCR run on the immunoSEQ multiplex PCR reads, TCRdb lists one record per CDR3 protein. The sample yields approximately 190,000 distinct CDR3 sequences, 85% to 95% seen once. The sequenced material came from CD4+ T cells from PBMCs. These receptors all stem from a human donor in good health.

The J gene is TRBJ1-5, the V gene TRBV6-2 or TRBV6-3, with unresolved D. CDR3 length: 16 amino acids. V lost 6 bases to trimming and J lost 1 base, with 16 bases between them. The germline V gene has CDR1 MNHEY and CDR2 SVGEGT. The CDR3 reads CASSALTDRSNQPQHF. Written as DNA, the CDR3 is TGTGCCAGCAGCGCCCTCACGGACCGAAGCAATCAGCCCCAGCATTTT.

The chain employs TRBV20-1 and TRBJ2-2; 7 nucleotides align to TRBD1. With 2 bases clipped from V and 0 bases from J, the junction kept 6 bases outside the gene matches. This CDR3 region has 16 residues. Germline CDR1 DFQATT, CDR2 SNEGSKA (reference sequence). CDR3 protein: CSARKAGTANTGELFF. DNA for the CDR3: TGCAGTGCTAGAAAGGCCGGGACAGCGAACACCGGGGAGCTGTTTTTT.

The chain links TRBV15 to TRBJ1-1; 7 bases match TRBD1. With V trimmed by 1 base and J by 8 bases, 10 bases remained unmatched. The CDR3 runs to 15 residues. Germline loops: CDR1 LNHNV, CDR2 YYDKDF (reference sequence). The CDR3 loop is CATSRARGGVSEAFF. Written as DNA, the CDR3 is TGTGCCACCAGCAGAGCCAGGGGGGGCGTCTCAGAAGCTTTCTTT.

This clonotype showed up just a few times. The chain recombines TRBV5-6 with TRBJ2-1, with D possibly called TRBD1 or TRBD2 (5 bases each). This CDR3 region has 13 residues. The ends were cut back, 0 bases at V and 4 bases at J, with 5 bases in the middle. From germline, CDR1 is SGHDT and CDR2 YYEEEE. CDR3 sequence reads: CASSLGGYNEQFF. The CDR3, as DNA: TGTGCCAGCAGCTTGGGGGGGTACAATGAGCAGTTCTTC.

This chain joins TRBV3-1 and TRBJ1-1; TRBD1 matches 8 bases. Germline trimming cut 8 bases from V and 5 bases from J; bases unmatched to any gene: 10. There are 14 residues in the CDR3. Germline CDR1 reads LGHDT; CDR2 reads YNNKEL (reference sequence). The CDR3 protein is CASSPARGRTEAFF. CDR3 bases: TGTGCCAGCTCCCCGGCCAGGGGGCGGACTGAAGCTTTCTTT.

The V and J genes are TRBV5-1 and TRBJ2-7; possible D gene TRBD1, 5 bases. There are 13 residues in the CDR3. The germline V and J ends were trimmed by 3 bases and 3 bases, with 10 bases remaining between them. The germline V gene has CDR1 SGHRS and CDR2 YFSETQ. The CDR3 DNA is TGCGCCAGCAGCTCCGACAGAGTCTACGAGCAGTACTTC. Translating gives CASSSDRVYEQYF.

The chain carries TRBV28 and TRBJ1-5; tentatively, D is TRBD1 (6 bases). Germline V gene data show CDR1 as MDHEN and CDR2 as SYDVKM. Trimming removed 5 bases from V and 16 bases from J, with 15 bases in between. The CDR3 runs to 11 residues. The CDR3 sequence is CASSLRTVYHF. The CDR3 bases are TGTGCCAGCAGTCTCCGGACAGTATACCATTTT.

This chain connects TRBV28 to TRBJ2-1, with TRBD1 identical over 7 bases. Germline loops: CDR1 MDHEN, CDR2 SYDVKM. This CDR3 comprises 15 residues. Trimming cost V 6 bases and J 4 bases; bases outside gene matches: 9. CDR3 bases: TGTGCCAGCAGGCCTACAGGGGCCAGATACAATGAGCAGTTCTTC. Protein product: CASRPTGARYNEQFF.

This clonotype was found once. This CDR3 reads CASSSYTGELFF. The CDR3 coding sequence is TGTGCCAGCAGCTCCTACACCGGGGAGCTGTTTTTT. This chain connects TRBV7-3 to TRBJ2-2; unclear D gene. V lost 4 bases, J lost 3 bases, and 3 bases lay in between. The CDR3 has 12 residues. Germline CDR1 is SGHTA and CDR2 is FQGTGA.

The chain employs TRBV20-1 and TRBJ2-3, with 8 bases that match TRBD2. The CDR3 totals 16 residues. V lost 1 base to trimming and J lost 2 bases; unmatched junction nucleotides: 8. The germline gives CDR1 DFQATT, CDR2 SNEGSKA (reference sequence). Here the CDR3 DNA reads TGCAGTGCTAGAGCGTCGCGGGGGGCCATCACAGATACGCAGTATTTT. Protein sequence: CSARASRGAITDTQYF.

The J gene is TRBJ2-3, the V gene TRBV3-1, with a weak D call TRBD2 (5 bases). V was clipped by 0 bases and J by 8 bases, with 18 bases between them. The CDR3 has 16 residues. CDR1 and CDR2 (germline): LGHDT, YNNKEL (reference sequence). CDR3 nucleotide sequence: TGTGCCAGCAGCCAAGATTGGACGCGGTCGCGGGTTACGCAGTATTTT. Its translation: CASSQDWTRSRVTQYF.

The table lists this clonotype with a count of one. The chain employs TRBV18 and TRBJ2-2, with a tentative D call TRBD1 (6 bases). Germline-derived CDR1 and CDR2 are KGHSH and LQKENI. CDR3 length: 14 residues. V lost 10 bases to trimming and J lost 2 bases, with 14 bases between them. The CDR3, as DNA: TGTGCCACCGGCAGGGGAGCTAACACCGGGGAGCTGTTTTTT. Translating it yields CATGRGANTGELFF.

This clonotype was seen just once. The chain has TRBV29-1 and TRBJ2-1; D is uncertain. V lost 0 bases and J 9 bases, leaving 6 bases between the germline ends. This CDR3 contains 11 residues. CDR1 is SQVTM, CDR2 ANQGSEA, per germline. The CDR3 sequence: CSVEDSGEQFF. The CDR3, as DNA: TGCAGCGTTGAAGATTCAGGTGAGCAGTTCTTC.

This chain joins TRBV7-9 and TRBJ1-3; no clear D. The CDR3 is made up of 16 amino acids. Trimming shortened V by 0 bases and J by 0 bases, and 9 bases separated the two germline ends. The germline CDR1 and CDR2 sequences are SEHNR and FQNEAQ (reference sequence). In DNA, the CDR3 is TGTGCCAGCAGCTTAGCAGACTCCTTCTCTGGAAACACCATATATTTT. Its translation: CASSLADSFSGNTIYF.

V usage is TRBV20-1 and J usage is TRBJ1-1; tentatively, D is TRBD1 (5 bases). Germline V CDR1 and CDR2: DFQATT, SNEGSKA (reference sequence). The V end was cut by 1 base, the J end by 4 bases, with 10 bases between. The CDR3 extends over 13 amino acids. The CDR3 is CSARGRVATEAFF. CDR3 nucleotide sequence: TGCAGTGCTAGAGGCAGGGTTGCCACTGAAGCTTTCTTT.

This chain uses TRBV28 with TRBJ2-5; tentatively, D is TRBD1 or TRBD2 (5 bases each). The CDR3 covers 14 residues. Germline V CDR1 and CDR2: MDHEN, SYDVKM. V lost 3 bases and J 2 bases, leaving 10 bases between the germline ends. CDR3 DNA sequence: TGTGCCAGCAGTTTTGGGGGTAAACAAGAGACCCAGTACTTC. Protein: CASSFGGKQETQYF.

The V call is TRBV7-9, the J call TRBJ2-2; D gene unclear. The germline V gene encodes CDR1 SEHNR and CDR2 FQNEAQ (reference sequence). V lost 5 bases and J 0 bases, leaving 10 bases between the germline ends. The CDR3 sequence is 15 residues long. In nucleotides, the CDR3 is TGTGCCAGCAGCCTGACAACGGCGAACACCGGGGAGCTGTTTTTT. This encodes CASSLTTANTGELFF.

In this sample, this clonotype turned up once. The chain carries TRBV5-4 and TRBJ1-5, with D unclear. Germline V gene sequence: CDR1 SGHNT, CDR2 YYREEE (reference sequence). The CDR3 totals 14 residues. Trimming removed 0 bases from V and 0 bases from J, with 4 bases in between. The CDR3 DNA is TGTGCCAGCAGCTTGGACAATAGCAATCAGCCCCAGCATTTT. It yields the protein CASSLDNSNQPQHF.

The chain employs TRBV20-1 and TRBJ2-3, with TRBD1 matching 7 bases. The germline V gene has CDR1 DFQATT and CDR2 SNEGSKA (reference sequence). The CDR3 has 15 amino acids. V lost 2 bases to trimming and J lost 8 bases; unmatched junction nucleotides: 13. Written as DNA, the CDR3 is TGCAGTGCTAGACCAGGGGGTATGATTGTGGGTACGCAGTATTTT. This gives the protein CSARPGGMIVGTQYF.

This chain joins TRBV27 and TRBJ2-4, with D perhaps given as TRBD1 or TRBD2 (5 bases each). Germline CDR1 and CDR2: MNHEY and SMNVEV (reference sequence). The length of the CDR3 is 15 residues. V lost 10 bases, J lost 0 bases, and 16 bases lay in between. Here the CDR3 reads CATSGQGLAKNIQYF. CDR3 sequence (DNA): TGTGCCACCTCGGGGCAGGGCCTAGCCAAAAACATTCAGTACTTC.

CDR3 DNA: TGTGCCAGCAGCGGGGGGGGACCTTTGGGGGCCGAGCAGTACTTC. Its translation: CASSGGGPLGAEQYF. The chain carries TRBV6-2 or TRBV6-3 and TRBJ2-7; TRBD2 aligns across 8 bases. CDR1 MNHEY and CDR2 SVGEGT come from the germline V gene. There are 15 residues in the CDR3. J gave up 6 bases and V 6 bases, and 13 bases lay outside the gene matches.

V gene TRBV18 combines with J gene TRBJ2-7; D gene ambiguous. CDR3 length: 13 amino acids. Germline CDR1 is KGHSH and CDR2 is LQKENI. V lost 8 bases and J lost 1, with 12 bases in between. CDR3 sequence: CASPPEGSYEQYV. CDR3 nucleotide sequence: TGTGCCAGCCCTCCCGAAGGTTCCTACGAGCAGTACGTC.

This clonotype has only one observation. This chain joins TRBV7-2 and TRBJ1-5; possibly TRBD1 for D (5 bases). CDR3 length equals 15 residues. V gave up 5 bases and J gave up 1 base, with 12 bases separating them. The germline V gene has CDR1 SGHTA and CDR2 FQGNSA. In DNA, the CDR3 is TGTGCCAGCAGCAAATCAGGGTTGAGCAATCAGCCCCAGCATTTT. Protein: CASSKSGLSNQPQHF.

This chain connects TRBV29-1 to TRBJ2-2; D possibly corresponds to TRBD1 (6 bases). The CDR3 contains 14 residues. Germline lookup yields CDR1 SQVTM and CDR2 ANQGSEA. Trimming pared 6 bases from V and 2 bases from J, leaving 13 bases between. The CDR3 coding sequence is TGCAGCGTCCCCCGGGACATCAACACCGGGGAGCTGTTTTTT. Protein sequence: CSVPRDINTGELFF.

The rearrangement links TRBV18 to TRBJ1-5; D gene uncertain. Germline V gives CDR1 KGHSH, CDR2 LQKENI. V lost 3 bases and J lost 1, with 7 bases in between. The CDR3 length is 14 residues. The CDR3 here is CASSPLGSNQPQHF. CDR3 sequence (DNA): TGTGCCAGCTCACCCCTTGGGAGCAATCAGCCCCAGCATTTT.

The rearrangement uses TRBV23-1 and TRBJ2-2; 7 nucleotides align to TRBD1. TRBV23-1 is placed among ORFs of uncertain function. The CDR3 covers 12 residues. J lost 4 bases, V lost 10 bases, and 3 bases had no gene match. The DNA of the CDR3 is TGCGCCAAGTACAGGGGCACCGGGGAGCTGTTTTTT. Amino acids: CAKYRGTGELFF.